This entry describes one T cell receptor beta chain. The team ran DNA from unsorted PBMCs on ten immunoSEQ deep assay plates for sequencing. Assay used: immunoSEQ multiplex PCR; TCRdb lists only in-frame clones, some missing. The top ten hold less than 15% of the sample, which has around 450,000 clones, around 75% seen once. Germline CDR1 SGHNT, CDR2 YENEEA. CDR3 length equals 16 residues. Trimming cost V 4 bases and J 2 bases; bases outside gene matches: 7. This sample was included in a study of shared clonotypes between healthy human individuals. The donors, healthy adults who were HIV-negative, had experienced no recent acute infections or vaccinations.

Sequences were obtained from PBMCs. The sequence was collected from a woman aged 40 to 55 in good health. Some clones in this sample may be carry-over from other donors' samples. The chain is built from TRBV11-3 and TRBJ2-2, with 7 bases aligning to TRBD1. The CDR3 protein is CASSYGGTVNTGELFF. The CDR3 region has the DNA TGTGCCAGCAGCTACGGTGGGACAGTCAACACCGGGGAGCTGTTTTTT.